The next 20 T cell receptor beta chains were all read from a single sample in a study of blood T cell repertoires in COVID-19. TCRdb keeps only in-frame clones here, not all; method: immunoSEQ multiplex PCR. The repertoire consists of some 180,000 clones, with approximately 89% occurring once and the leading ten covering around 8%. Sequencing was carried out using peripheral blood. The source is a woman in her sixties or seventies with acute or convalescent COVID-19.

The chain recombines TRBV6-6 with TRBJ1-1; 11 bases agree with TRBD1. V shed 7 bases, J shed 2 bases, and the junction held 9 bases outside the gene matches. The length of the CDR3 is 16 residues. CDR1 is MNHNY, CDR2 SVGAGI, per germline (reference sequence). This CDR3 reads CASTPGQGARNTEAFF. DNA for the CDR3: TGTGCCAGCACCCCTGGACAGGGGGCGCGTAACACTGAAGCTTTCTTT.

This clone appeared a single time. This chain links TRBV7-8 with TRBJ1-1; D remains unclear. Trimming removed 6 bases from V and 2 bases from J, with 4 bases in between. CDR1 is SGHVS, CDR2 FQNEAQ, per germline. The CDR3 is 11 amino acids. The CDR3 DNA sequence: TGTGCCAGCAGTATTAACACTGAAGCTTTCTTT. Its translation is CASSINTEAFF.

This chain uses TRBV27 with TRBJ1-1; no reliable D call. CDR1 and CDR2 from the germline V gene are MNHEY and SMNVEV (reference sequence). V shed 4 bases and J shed 5 bases, with 17 bases lying between them. The CDR3 extends over 15 amino acids. The CDR3 nucleotides read TGTGCCAGCAGTTCCGAGTCGATTGGGCAGACTGAAGCTTTCTTT. It yields the protein CASSSESIGQTEAFF.

The rearrangement joins TRBV18 to TRBJ2-3, with 14 positions matching TRBD2. This CDR3 is built from 18 residues. The germline gives CDR1 KGHSH, CDR2 LQKENI. V shed 4 bases, J shed 1 base, and the junction held 7 bases outside the gene matches. CDR3 sequence reads: CASSQGLAGVSGTDTQYF. The CDR3 DNA reads as TGTGCCAGCTCACAGGGACTAGCGGGAGTCTCTGGCACAGATACGCAGTATTTT.

The chain joins TRBV11-3 to TRBJ2-5; possibly TRBD2 for D (6 bases). There are 13 residues in the CDR3. Germline assignment: CDR1 SGHNT and CDR2 YENEEA. V gave up 5 bases and J gave up 1 base, with 8 bases separating them. The CDR3 sequence: CASSGLIQETQYF. CDR3 coding DNA: TGTGCCAGCAGCGGACTAATCCAAGAGACCCAGTACTTC. The full variable domain, completed using reference TRBV11-3 and TRBJ2-5, is EAGVVQSPRYKIIEKKQPVAFWCNPISGHNTLYWYLQNLGQGPELLIRYENEEAVDDSQLPKDRFSAERLKGVDSTLKIQPAELGDSAVYLCASSGLIQETQYFGPGTRLLVL.

This clone has more than one count but fewer than ten. This sequence joins TRBV30 and TRBJ1-6; D gene ambiguous. The CDR3 contains 14 residues. CDR1 GTSNPN and CDR2 SVGIG come from the germline V gene (reference sequence). Between the trimmed V and J ends, which lost 4 bases and 2 bases, there was a span of 9 bases. The DNA for the CDR3 is TGTGCCTGGACCGGGGAAGCCTATAATTCACCCCTCCACTTT. This encodes CAWTGEAYNSPLHF.

The chain couples TRBV19 to TRBJ2-3; maybe TRBD2 (6 bases). CDR1 is LNHDA, CDR2 SQIVND, per germline (reference sequence). CDR3 size: 16 residues. V gave up 2 bases and J gave up 1 base, with 13 bases separating them. CDR3 coding DNA: TGTGCCAGTAGTATACTAGGACTATCACGCACAGATACGCAGTATTTT. Translation: CASSILGLSRTDTQYF.

The V call is TRBV5-1, the J call TRBJ2-3; 7 nucleotides agree with TRBD2. Germline values: CDR1 SGHRS, CDR2 YFSETQ. V shed 0 bases, J shed 1 base, and the junction held 2 bases outside the gene matches. The CDR3 has 15 amino acids. The CDR3 region has the DNA TGCGCCAGCAGCTTGGGACTAGCCGGCACAGATACGCAGTATTTT. It is translated as CASSLGLAGTDTQYF. Together with reference TRBV5-1 and TRBJ2-3, the CDR3 gives the full variable domain: KAGVTQTPRYLIKTRGQQVTLSCSPISGHRSVSWYQQTPGQGLQFLFEYFSETQRNKGNFPGRFSGRQFSNSRSEMNVSTLELGDSALYLCASSLGLAGTDTQYFGPGTRLTVL.

The genes are TRBV27 and TRBJ1-5, with D tentatively TRBD1 (5 bases). Germline CDR1 reads MNHEY; CDR2 reads SMNVEV (reference sequence). The CDR3 totals 13 residues. Between the trimmed V and J ends, which lost 2 bases and 7 bases, there was a span of 9 bases. The CDR3 DNA reads TGTGCCAGCAGTTTAAGGGGAACCCAGCCCCAGCATTTT. Translated, it gives CASSLRGTQPQHF.

The chain employs TRBV5-1 and TRBJ1-1; 7 bases align to TRBD1. V was pared by 7 bases and J by 1 base, with 7 bases of the junction left unmatched. This CDR3 has 14 amino acids. Germline CDR1 reads SGHRS; CDR2 reads YFSETQ. The CDR3 loop is CASFRGTANTEAFF. In DNA form, the CDR3 reads TGCGCCAGCTTCAGGGGGACGGCGAACACTGAAGCTTTCTTT.

The chain is built from TRBV29-1 and TRBJ2-2; 8 bases map to TRBD2. Germline V CDR1 and CDR2: SQVTM, ANQGSEA. The junction had 10 bases not matched to a gene; V was cut back by 7 bases and J by 6 bases. The CDR3 extends over 14 amino acids. The CDR3, as DNA: TGCAGCGCCCTGGGGACTAGGACGGCCGGGGAGCTGTTTTTT. It specifies CSALGTRTAGELFF.

V is TRBV3-1 (or the pseudogene TRBV3-2) and J is TRBJ1-6; D gene uncertain. CDR3 length: 12 residues. Germline loops: CDR1 LGHDT, CDR2 YNNKEL (reference sequence). V lost 3 bases and J lost 10, with 7 bases in between. CDR3: CASSQTGSPLHF. The CDR3 DNA sequence: TGTGCCAGCAGCCAGACCGGGTCACCCCTCCACTTT.

For this clone: The sample contains more than one DNA sequence encoding this CDR3. V and J are TRBV28 and TRBJ1-2; TRBD1 matches 7 bases. CDR3 length: 13 amino acids. The ends lost 6 bases at V and 6 bases at J; junction bases unmatched: 7. Germline V gene lookup returns CDR1 MDHEN and CDR2 SYDVKM. The CDR3 loop is CASRPTGVDGYTF. The DNA for the CDR3 is TGTGCCAGCAGGCCAACAGGGGTAGATGGCTACACCTTC.

V and J are TRBV25-1 and TRBJ2-4; 12 bases line up with TRBD1. CDR1 MGHDK and CDR2 SYGVNS come from the germline V gene. V was pared by 3 bases and J by 8 bases, with 5 bases of the junction left unmatched. This CDR3 has 15 amino acids. The CDR3 loop is CASSDRGQGAHIQYF. The CDR3 region has the DNA TGTGCCAGCAGTGATCGGGGACAGGGGGCACACATTCAGTACTTC.

The rearrangement uses TRBV28 and TRBJ2-7; a weak D match, TRBD1 (5 bases). Germline V gene sequence: CDR1 MDHEN, CDR2 SYDVKM. The CDR3 has 12 amino acids. Trimming cost V 4 bases and J 1 base, with 5 bases left between them. The DNA for the CDR3 is TGTGCCAGCAGTTCAGGGTCCTACGAGCAGTACGTC. Its protein is CASSSGSYEQYV.

The chain combines TRBV2 with TRBJ2-3; 8 positions match TRBD2. V trimming: 5 bases; J trimming: 1 base; junction bases outside the gene matches: 11. Germline loops: CDR1 SNHLY, CDR2 FYNNEI. The CDR3 extends over 17 amino acids. The CDR3 coding sequence is TGTGCCAGCAGTATCGCTTCGCGGGAGGCCCGCACAGATACGCAGTATTTT. This translates into CASSIASREARTDTQYF.

This sequence joins TRBV7-8 and TRBJ2-7; no definite D call. The CDR3 sequence is 11 residues long. Germline CDR1 is SGHVS and CDR2 is FQNEAQ. The V end lost 0 bases, the J end lost 6 bases, and 3 bases lay between the germline ends. In DNA form, the CDR3 reads TGTGCCAGCAGCTTAGCTCTCGAGCAGTACTTC. It is translated as CASSLALEQYF.

The chain is built from TRBV6-4 and TRBJ2-5; no firm D call. V lost 2 bases, J lost 5 bases, and 9 bases lay in between. Per the germline V gene, CDR1 is MRHNA and CDR2 is SNTAGT. This CDR3 region has 13 residues. The CDR3 region is CASSDTPGETQYF. DNA of the CDR3: TGTGCCAGCAGTGACACCCCCGGGGAGACCCAGTACTTC.

The table lists this clone with a few counts. CDR3 protein: CASRKETGGNYGYTF. The CDR3 DNA follows: TGTGCCAGCAGGAAGGAGACAGGCGGTAACTATGGCTACACCTTC. The V call is TRBV6-4, the J call TRBJ1-2; possible D gene TRBD1, 6 bases. In germline, CDR1 is MRHNA, CDR2 SNTAGT. The V gene lost 6 bases and the J gene lost 1 base, with 15 bases spanning the gap. The CDR3 spans 15 residues.

The V gene is TRBV12-3 or TRBV12-4, the J gene TRBJ1-1, with 7 bases lining up with TRBD1. The CDR3 covers 13 residues. With 3 bases clipped from V and 8 bases from J, the junction kept 6 bases outside the gene matches. This chain's CDR3 is CASSLTGPPEAFF. The CDR3 region has the DNA TGTGCCAGCAGTTTGACAGGGCCGCCGGAAGCTTTCTTT.